This is a list of T cell receptor beta chains from one sample in a study of regulatory T cells in long-lasting Graves disease. In TCRdb, the multiplex PCR reads were re-called with MiXCR into one record per CDR3 protein. Of about 500,000 distinct CDR3 sequences in the sample, 12% are singletons; the top ten hold around 10%. This same sample was also part of a study on T cells in Graves' hyperthyroidism and ophthalmopathy.

The source was peripheral blood mononuclear cells (PBMCs), collected at new diagnosis, from a patient treated with antithyroid drugs. The source is a woman aged 25 to 45 with Graves disease. CDR3s include the opening cysteine and the closing phenylalanine or tryptophan. Fields, in order: CDR3 DNA, CDR3 protein, V gene, clone size, J gene, D gene. The D gene is left open where the match is weak. Clone size is given for some rows only: seen once, a few or many times, or a class if the clone is expanded.

CDR3nt: TGCGCCACCACCGGGTGGAGTCAGGAAGCAACTAATGAAAAACTGTTTTTT
CDR3aa: CATTGWSQEATNEKLFF
v_gene: TRBV10-2
abundance: few
j_gene: TRBJ1-4
d_gene: NA

CDR3nt: TGTGCCAGCAGTGAGCACAGGGGGGACACAGGTACGCAGTATTTT
CDR3aa: CASSEHRGDTGTQYF
v_gene: TRBV2
abundance: few
j_gene: TRBJ2-3
d_gene: TRBD1

CDR3nt: TGTGCCAGCACACGACAGGGGGCAGCCGGGGCCAACGTCCTGACTTTC
CDR3aa: CASTRQGAAGANVLTF
v_gene: TRBV28
abundance: NA
j_gene: TRBJ2-6
d_gene: TRBD1

CDR3nt: TGCAGTGCTAGAGTGCAGATTGGAAACTATGGCTACACCTTC
CDR3aa: CSARVQIGNYGYTF
v_gene: TRBV20-1
abundance: many
j_gene: TRBJ1-2
d_gene: NA

CDR3nt: TGCAGTGCTAGGCCCTTGACTAGCGGGAGGGCCTATGAGCAGTTCTTC
CDR3aa: CSARPLTSGRAYEQFF
v_gene: TRBV20-1
abundance: many
j_gene: TRBJ2-1
d_gene: TRBD2

CDR3nt: TGTGCCAGCTCACCACCTAAGGACAGGAGGGGTGAAAAACTGTTTTTT
CDR3aa: CASSPPKDRRGEKLFF
v_gene: TRBV18
abundance: many
j_gene: TRBJ1-4
d_gene: TRBD1

CDR3nt: TGTGCCAGCAGCTTAAATTCAGGGGCAGGTGAAAAACTGTTTTTT
CDR3aa: CASSLNSGAGEKLFF
v_gene: TRBV7-2
abundance: many
j_gene: TRBJ1-4
d_gene: NA

CDR3nt: TGTGCCAGTAGGGAGGGGGCCCAGATGAACACTGAAGCTTTCTTT
CDR3aa: CASREGAQMNTEAFF
v_gene: TRBV19
abundance: few
j_gene: TRBJ1-1
d_gene: TRBD1

CDR3nt: TGTGCCAGCAGTCAGAGCTCTGGAAACACCATATATTTT
CDR3aa: CASSQSSGNTIYF
v_gene: TRBV6-1
abundance: many
j_gene: TRBJ1-3
d_gene: NA

CDR3nt: TGTGCCAGCAGCCCAGCGACAGGTTCACCCCTCCACTTT
CDR3aa: CASSPATGSPLHF
v_gene: TRBV13
abundance: many
j_gene: TRBJ1-6
d_gene: NA

CDR3nt: TGTGCCTGGAGTGTACTGTCCCTTGTAGCTGAAGCTTTCTTT
CDR3aa: CAWSVLSLVAEAFF
v_gene: TRBV30
abundance: many
j_gene: TRBJ1-1
d_gene: NA

CDR3nt: TGTGCCAGCAGCTTAGATTCGAGGGGTTGGGACATCCTGAACACTGAAGCTTTCTTT
CDR3aa: CASSLDSRGWDILNTEAFF
v_gene: TRBV11-2
abundance: NA
j_gene: TRBJ1-1
d_gene: NA

CDR3nt: TGTGCCTGGAGGAGTATCACTGGAAACACCATATATTTT
CDR3aa: CAWRSITGNTIYF
v_gene: TRBV30
abundance: many
j_gene: TRBJ1-3
d_gene: NA

CDR3nt: TGTGCCAGCTCAGCCACAGAGGTTAAGGTGACCCAGTACTTC
CDR3aa: CASSATEVKVTQYF
v_gene: TRBV18
abundance: many
j_gene: TRBJ2-5
d_gene: NA

CDR3nt: TGTGCCAGCAGTCTCACGGCAGGCCTTCAATCGGGCGGCTACACCTTC
CDR3aa: CASSLTAGLQSGGYTF
v_gene: TRBV6-2/TRBV6-3
abundance: many
j_gene: TRBJ1-2
d_gene: NA

CDR3nt: TGTGCCAGCAGCTTCCTTACGACCCAGTACTTC
CDR3aa: CASSFLTTQYF
v_gene: TRBV7-2
abundance: many
j_gene: TRBJ2-5
d_gene: NA

CDR3nt: TGTGCCAGCAGTGTAACAGGGGGGTCGAGTGGCTACACCTTC
CDR3aa: CASSVTGGSSGYTF
v_gene: TRBV2
abundance: many
j_gene: TRBJ1-2
d_gene: TRBD1

CDR3nt: TGTGCCAGCAGTCTAAGCGATTTTGGTGAGCAGTTCTTC
CDR3aa: CASSLSDFGEQFF
v_gene: TRBV6-1
abundance: many
j_gene: TRBJ2-1
d_gene: NA

CDR3nt: TGTGCCAGTAGTACCCGCGGGGAAAAACTGTTTTTT
CDR3aa: CASSTRGEKLFF
v_gene: TRBV19
abundance: few
j_gene: TRBJ1-4
d_gene: NA